Below are 7 T cell receptor beta chains sequenced from a single sample in a study of cytotoxic CD8 clonotypes in ibrutinib-treated CLL. Profiling relied on immunoSEQ multiplex PCR, and the TCRdb table lists in-frame clones only, not all of them. The sample lists some 120,000 clones; 55% to 75% were seen once. The sequenced sample was PBMCs, obtained after 24 months of ibrutinib treatment. Every receptor here comes from a human donor with chronic lymphocytic leukemia.

The rearrangement links TRBV7-8 to TRBJ1-1; no clear D. CDR3 length: 11 amino acids. V lost 3 bases, J lost 8 bases, and 7 bases lay in between. Germline CDR1 reads SGHVS; CDR2 reads FQNEAQ. CDR3 nucleotides: TGTGCCAGCAGCTTGGGGAAAGAAGCTTTCTTT. The encoded protein is CASSLGKEAFF.

This clone was recorded at least ten times. V usage is TRBV2 and J usage is TRBJ1-2, with TRBD1 identical over 10 bases. This CDR3 comprises 17 residues. CDR1 is SNHLY, CDR2 FYNNEI, per germline. With 6 bases clipped from V and 6 bases from J, the junction kept 16 bases outside the gene matches. In DNA, the CDR3 is TGTGCCAGCAGCCTATCGTCAGGGACAGGGGTTAGTAATGGCTACACCTTC. This gives the protein CASSLSSGTGVSNGYTF.

This chain joins TRBV30 and TRBJ1-5; tentative D call: TRBD1 (5 bases). The CDR3 covers 14 residues. Per the germline V gene, CDR1 is GTSNPN and CDR2 is SVGIG (reference sequence). Trimming stripped 0 bases from V and 8 bases from J, with 14 bases between. The CDR3 sequence: CAWSVPGLGKPQHF. The CDR3 region has the DNA TGTGCCTGGAGTGTCCCGGGACTTGGGAAGCCCCAGCATTTT.

This clone was counted between two and nine times. The chain is built from TRBV2 and TRBJ2-4, with D possibly TRBD1 on 6 matching bases. Between the trimmed V and J ends, which lost 4 bases and 3 bases, there was a span of 7 bases. The CDR3 runs to 13 residues. Germline V gene data show CDR1 as SNHLY and CDR2 as FYNNEI. The CDR3 bases are TGTGCCAGCAGTGCCAGGGGCAAAAACATTCAGTACTTC. Amino acids: CASSARGKNIQYF.

A few counts support this clone. V usage is TRBV5-5 and J usage is TRBJ2-2; D gene unclear. This CDR3 contains 16 residues. Trimming cost V 0 bases and J 4 bases, with 13 bases left between them. CDR1 is SGHKS, CDR2 YYEKEE, per germline (reference sequence). CDR3 protein: CASSLAPTLATGELFF. The CDR3 nucleotides are TGTGCCAGCAGCTTGGCCCCTACTCTTGCCACCGGGGAGCTGTTTTTT.

This clone was seen a handful of times. CDR3 in DNA: TGTGCCAGCAGCTTAGGTCGTCGGTACGAGCAGTACTTC. Translation: CASSLGRRYEQYF. The gene calls are TRBV7-3 and TRBJ2-7, with D unresolved. V lost 2 bases and J lost 4, with 9 bases in between. The CDR3 has 13 residues. The V gene's germline CDR1 is SGHTA and CDR2 FQGTGA.

The chain joins TRBV18 to TRBJ2-1; D possibly corresponds to TRBD2 (5 bases). CDR1 KGHSH and CDR2 LQKENI come from the germline V gene. Trimming stripped 0 bases from V and 0 bases from J, with 15 bases between. This CDR3 is built from 18 residues. For the CDR3, the DNA is TGTGCCAGCTCACCACCCAGCGGACGACCGAGCTCCTACAATGAGCAGTTCTTC. This translates into CASSPPSGRPSSYNEQFF.